This T cell receptor beta chain was sequenced in a study of regulatory T cells in long-lasting Graves disease. Time point defined: newly diagnosed GD, antithyroid drugs for less than 3 months. Preparation of the TCR library used RNA extracted from PBMCs. Through Arm-PCR of CDR3 regions and iRepertoire HTBI primers, TCR beta libraries were built. TCRdb reprocessed the multiplex PCR reads with MiXCR, giving one entry per CDR3 protein. The table records 580,000 or so distinct CDR3 sequences, 15% to 20% of them present only once. There are many counts of this clonotype. A further study also used this sample, focusing on T cells in Graves' hyperthyroidism and ophthalmopathy.

The receptor's source is a man younger than 30 with Graves disease. Material: peripheral blood mononuclear cells (PBMCs), obtained at new diagnosis, from a patient treated with antithyroid drugs.

In nucleotides, the CDR3 is TGTGCCAGCAGCTTAGTAGCTAGCGGGCGGAGCTCCTACAATGAGCAGTTCTTC. Translation: CASSLVASGRSSYNEQFF. V and J are TRBV11-3 and TRBJ2-1, with 8 bases aligning to TRBD2. Germline assignment: CDR1 SGHNT and CDR2 YENEEA. Trimming removed 1 base from V and 0 bases from J; junction bases left unmatched: 8. The CDR3 runs to 18 residues. The full variable domain, rest sourced from reference TRBV11-3 and TRBJ2-1, is EAGVVQSPRYKIIEKKQPVAFWCNPISGHNTLYWYLQNLGQGPELLIRYENEEAVDDSQLPKDRFSAERLKGVDSTLKIQPAELGDSAVYLCASSLVASGRSSYNEQFFGPGTRLTVL.